What follows describes a single T cell receptor beta chain. Its antigen is not identified. V was pared by 4 bases and J by 4 bases, with 16 bases between. The CDR3 runs 16 residues. CDR1 SGHVS and CDR2 FQNEAQ come from the germline V gene. The sample's time point: week 35, safety follow-up. In the vaccine, a single dose held 300 ug of the mutant IDH1 20-mer peptide, along with topical imiquimod. These data belong to a study of a mutant IDH1 vaccine in newly diagnosed glioma. Profiling relied on immunoSEQ multiplex PCR, and the TCRdb table lists in-frame clones only, not all of them. The sample lists roughly 44,000 clones, under 90% occurring once.

This chain connects TRBV7-8 to TRBJ2-2, with unresolved D. The sequence came from a woman aged 40 to 55 with glioma. Some clones in this sample may be carry-over from other donors' samples. Source: PBMCs, taken from a glioma patient whose treatment included an IDH1 peptide vaccine. The CDR3 sequence is CASSSIRRQTTGELFF. The CDR3 DNA reads as TGTGCCAGCAGCTCTATTCGGCGTCAAACCACCGGGGAGCTGTTTTTT.